These T cell receptor beta chains were read from a single sample in a study of T cells after yellow fever vaccination. TCRdb reprocessed the 5' RACE reads via MiXCR and lists one record per CDR3 protein. This table has about 340,000 distinct CDR3 sequences, about 4% appearing once. The starting material was PBMCs, obtained 5 days after the yellow fever booster vaccination. The receptors originated from a man younger than 35 who received the YFV17D yellow fever vaccine. Both conserved end residues are trimmed from each CDR3. Each record gives: V gene, J gene, CDR3 length, CDR3 protein.

v_gene: TRBV5-6
j_gene: TRBJ1-3
len: 12
CDR3aa: ASRPQGTGNTIY

v_gene: TRBV5-5
j_gene: TRBJ2-5
len: 12
CDR3aa: ASSGAGILETQY

v_gene: TRBV7-6
j_gene: TRBJ1-1
len: 14
CDR3aa: ASSLGGQLWDTEAF

v_gene: TRBV20-1
j_gene: TRBJ2-2
len: 14
CDR3aa: SARGNTRSNTGELF

v_gene: TRBV20-1
j_gene: TRBJ1-1
len: 11
CDR3aa: SAKGRSVTEAF

v_gene: TRBV10-3
j_gene: TRBJ1-1
len: 15
CDR3aa: AISEPGTGGWSTEAF

v_gene: TRBV27
j_gene: TRBJ2-5
len: 13
CDR3aa: ASRGLAGGFGTQY

v_gene: TRBV29-1
j_gene: TRBJ2-5
len: 12
CDR3aa: SAARQSFRETQY

v_gene: TRBV18
j_gene: TRBJ1-3
len: 14
CDR3aa: ASSPRGKSSGNTIY

v_gene: TRBV5-1
j_gene: TRBJ2-5
len: 12
CDR3aa: ASSLVKMVETQY

v_gene: TRBV15
j_gene: TRBJ1-1
len: 15
CDR3aa: ATSRESRFPLWTEAF

v_gene: TRBV6-6
j_gene: TRBJ2-1
len: 9
CDR3aa: ASTEGGEQF

v_gene: TRBV19
j_gene: TRBJ1-5
len: 13
CDR3aa: ASSIGRYSNQPQH

v_gene: TRBV7-2
j_gene: TRBJ2-3
len: 15
CDR3aa: ASSSYGGPVRTDTQY

v_gene: TRBV6-2/TRBV6-3
j_gene: TRBJ2-1
len: 13
CDR3aa: ASSVGSGEYNEQF

v_gene: TRBV7-9
j_gene: TRBJ2-2
len: 15
CDR3aa: ASSPGLAGGLDGELF

v_gene: TRBV2
j_gene: TRBJ2-2
len: 13
CDR3aa: ARPFRQGALGELF

v_gene: TRBV18
j_gene: TRBJ1-4
len: 13
CDR3aa: ASSPYTESNEKLF

v_gene: TRBV7-9
j_gene: TRBJ2-1
len: 13
CDR3aa: ASSASSGGFDEQF

v_gene: TRBV10-1
j_gene: TRBJ1-6
len: 14
CDR3aa: ASTPVGHPIHSPLH

v_gene: TRBV12-3/TRBV12-4
j_gene: TRBJ2-5
len: 11
CDR3aa: ASSAGQRETQY

v_gene: TRBV12-3/TRBV12-4
j_gene: TRBJ1-3
len: 12
CDR3aa: ASSLAVTGNTIY

v_gene: TRBV20-1
j_gene: TRBJ2-3
len: 12
CDR3aa: SAKIAGGTDTQY

v_gene: TRBV6-5
j_gene: TRBJ1-1
len: 13
CDR3aa: ASRGHLVGNTEAF

v_gene: TRBV7-9
j_gene: TRBJ2-2
len: 16
CDR3aa: ASSLATSKVLFTGELF

v_gene: TRBV10-3
j_gene: TRBJ1-2
len: 10
CDR3aa: AILQGASGYT

v_gene: TRBV18
j_gene: TRBJ1-4
len: 15
CDR3aa: ASSPRTGSDSDEKLF

v_gene: TRBV20-1
j_gene: TRBJ1-1
len: 12
CDR3aa: SARDRMGRTEAF

v_gene: TRBV7-9
j_gene: TRBJ1-6
len: 12
CDR3aa: ASSRTNGNSPLH

v_gene: TRBV7-9
j_gene: TRBJ2-7
len: 13
CDR3aa: ASSPRDRLIYEQY

v_gene: TRBV5-1
j_gene: TRBJ1-1
len: 12
CDR3aa: ASSAVRGGTEAF

v_gene: TRBV5-1
j_gene: TRBJ2-5
len: 16
CDR3aa: ASSPRGVAGGSPETQY

v_gene: TRBV28
j_gene: TRBJ2-5
len: 12
CDR3aa: ASSPGTMEETQY

v_gene: TRBV20-1
j_gene: TRBJ1-2
len: 10
CDR3aa: SAVNRDYGYT

v_gene: TRBV28
j_gene: TRBJ2-1
len: 14
CDR3aa: ASSPRPGQGSGGQF

v_gene: TRBV6-2/TRBV6-3
j_gene: TRBJ2-7
len: 15
CDR3aa: ASSYSRREQSSYEQY

v_gene: TRBV20-1
j_gene: TRBJ1-5
len: 13
CDR3aa: SAHLDWGNNQPQH

v_gene: TRBV12-3/TRBV12-4
j_gene: TRBJ1-2
len: 11
CDR3aa: ASRGPYYYGYT

v_gene: TRBV11-3
j_gene: TRBJ2-3
len: 13
CDR3aa: ASSSQGASADTQY

v_gene: TRBV5-6
j_gene: TRBJ2-2
len: 13
CDR3aa: ASSAWADNTGELF

v_gene: TRBV4-3
j_gene: TRBJ1-2
len: 12
CDR3aa: ASSHARGNYGYT

v_gene: TRBV29-1
j_gene: TRBJ1-2
len: 11
CDR3aa: SVARGTDYGYT

v_gene: TRBV12-3/TRBV12-4
j_gene: TRBJ2-2
len: 10
CDR3aa: ASSAVPGELF

v_gene: TRBV4-1
j_gene: TRBJ1-6
len: 16
CDR3aa: ASSQVTGIPAYNSPLH

v_gene: TRBV5-1
j_gene: TRBJ2-5
len: 13
CDR3aa: ASSLATVGGETQY

v_gene: TRBV9
j_gene: TRBJ1-4
len: 13
CDR3aa: ASSVAQGLGEKLF

v_gene: TRBV6-4
j_gene: TRBJ2-2
len: 13
CDR3aa: ASSEDTRYTGELF

v_gene: TRBV5-4
j_gene: TRBJ1-4
len: 13
CDR3aa: ASSSRQGPNEKLF

v_gene: TRBV7-6
j_gene: TRBJ1-5
len: 14
CDR3aa: ASSLLSATGNQPQH

v_gene: TRBV7-9
j_gene: TRBJ2-1
len: 13
CDR3aa: ASTLGQGSYNEQF